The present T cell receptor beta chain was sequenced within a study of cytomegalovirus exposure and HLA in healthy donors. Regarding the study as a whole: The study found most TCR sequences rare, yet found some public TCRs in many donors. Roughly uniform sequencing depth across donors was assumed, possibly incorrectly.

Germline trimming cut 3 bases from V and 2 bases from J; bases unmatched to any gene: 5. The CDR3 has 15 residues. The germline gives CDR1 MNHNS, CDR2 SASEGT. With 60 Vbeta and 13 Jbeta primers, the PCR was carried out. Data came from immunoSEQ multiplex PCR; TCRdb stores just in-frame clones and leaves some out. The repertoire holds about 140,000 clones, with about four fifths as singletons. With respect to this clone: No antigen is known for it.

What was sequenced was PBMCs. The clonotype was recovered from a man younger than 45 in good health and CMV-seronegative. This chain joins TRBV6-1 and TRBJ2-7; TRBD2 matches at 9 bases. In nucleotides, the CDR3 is TGTGCCAGCAGTGATCTAGCGGGGAGCGCCTACGAGCAGTACTTC. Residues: CASSDLAGSAYEQYF.